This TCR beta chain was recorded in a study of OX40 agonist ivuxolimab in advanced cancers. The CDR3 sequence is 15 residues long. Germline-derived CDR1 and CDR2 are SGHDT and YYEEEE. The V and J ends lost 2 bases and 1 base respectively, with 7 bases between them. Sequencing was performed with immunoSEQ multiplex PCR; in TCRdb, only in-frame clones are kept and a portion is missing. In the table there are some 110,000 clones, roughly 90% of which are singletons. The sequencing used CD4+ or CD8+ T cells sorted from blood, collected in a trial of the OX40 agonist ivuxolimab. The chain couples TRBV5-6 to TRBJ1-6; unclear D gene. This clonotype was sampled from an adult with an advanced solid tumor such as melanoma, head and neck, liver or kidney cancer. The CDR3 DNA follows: TGTGCCAGCAGCTTTCGGGGATCCTATAATTCACCCCTCCACTTT. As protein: CASSFRGSYNSPLHF.